A single sample is the source of the 25 T cell receptor beta chains below, sequenced in a study of CD8+CD57+ T cells in acquired aplastic anemia (dated by TCRdb to 2017 to 2018). Sequencing used an Illumina HiSeq 2000. Genomic DNA was used as template for profiling of TCR beta VDJ combinations and CDR3 sequences. TCRdb cleaned the public reads at Q25 with fastp, built clones with MiXCR and kept in-frame beta chains. Entries are consolidated by CDR3 protein sequence, retaining the most common genes and DNA. The sample table contains 150,000 to 200,000 distinct CDR3 sequences; only one count was recorded for just under 65% of them. In total, the top ten clones hold under 50% of the sample. The sequenced sample was sorted CD4+, CD8+, or CD8+CD57+ T cells (not recorded which) from PBMCs. These receptors were taken from a human donor in good health.

This clonotype occurred once. This chain links TRBV14 with TRBJ2-5, with D hard to call. CDR1 SGHDN and CDR2 FVKESK come from the germline V gene. Trimming shortened V by 4 bases and J by 0 bases, and 15 bases separated the two germline ends. CDR3 length: 16 amino acids. The CDR3 DNA reads as TGTGCCAGCAGCCCCTTTCTAGATTCGTACCAAGAGACCCAGTACTTC. Encoded protein: CASSPFLDSYQETQYF.

This clonotype showed up many times. The J gene is TRBJ2-7, the V gene TRBV6-1; 7 nucleotides match TRBD1. CDR1 and CDR2 (germline): MNHNS, SASEGT. The ends lost 4 bases at V and 0 bases at J; junction bases unmatched: 9. The length of the CDR3 is 16 residues. The CDR3 protein is CASSVGDSSVSYEQYF. The CDR3 coding sequence is TGTGCCAGCAGTGTAGGGGACAGCTCGGTCTCCTACGAGCAGTACTTC.

This clonotype has just one count. This chain joins TRBV25-1 and TRBJ2-7; 10 positions agree with TRBD1. The CDR3 covers 17 residues. The V gene's germline CDR1 is MGHDK and CDR2 SYGVNS. The trim removed 1 base at V and 7 bases at J, leaving 13 bases unmatched. The CDR3: CASSESIPGQGSWEQYF. The CDR3 nucleotides are TGTGCCAGCAGTGAATCTATTCCGGGACAGGGGTCGTGGGAGCAGTACTTC.

The V and J genes are TRBV2 and TRBJ1-1; the match to TRBD1 covers 7 bases. CDR3 size: 14 residues. Looked up from germline, CDR1 is SNHLY and CDR2 is FYNNEI. The ends lost 6 bases at V and 4 bases at J; junction bases unmatched: 8. CDR3 amino acids: CASRFDRVATEAFF. The CDR3 DNA sequence: TGTGCCAGCAGATTCGACAGGGTTGCCACTGAAGCTTTCTTT.

This clonotype was seen only a few times. The chain links TRBV7-3 to TRBJ2-2; tentative D call: TRBD2 (5 bases). Deletions cut 7 bases from V and 4 bases from J, with 13 bases between. Germline loops: CDR1 SGHTA, CDR2 FQGTGA. The CDR3 runs 14 residues. The CDR3: CASTSGISTGELFF. The CDR3 coding sequence is TGTGCCAGCACCTCCGGGATTTCCACCGGGGAGCTGTTTTTT.

To note about this clonotype: One base away lies a much larger clone, so this may be a sequencing read error. The chain carries TRBV6-2 or TRBV6-3 and TRBJ2-7, with D hard to call. Germline loops: CDR1 MNHEY, CDR2 SVGEGT. This CDR3 is built from 11 residues. The CDR3 DNA reads as TGTGCCAGCGGCGTTAGCTCCGAGCGGTACTTC. Translating it yields CASGVSSERYF.

This clonotype appeared a few times. The J gene is TRBJ2-7, the V gene TRBV7-2; 9 bases fit TRBD1. The V gene's germline CDR1 is SGHTA and CDR2 FQGNSA. The V gene end was trimmed by 0 bases and the J gene end by 6 bases; junction bases not matched to a gene: 6. This CDR3 is 15 amino acids long. CDR3 loop: CASSLAGTGRVEQYF. In nucleotides, the CDR3 is TGTGCCAGCAGCTTAGCCGGGACAGGGCGCGTCGAGCAGTACTTC.

This clonotype has just a few counts. The chain is built from TRBV28 and TRBJ2-2; D not resolved. V was shortened by 5 bases and J by 3 bases, with 16 bases between the two germline ends. This CDR3 contains 16 residues. Germline assignment: CDR1 MDHEN and CDR2 SYDVKM. The chain's CDR3 is CASSDTQRLDTGELFF. The CDR3 nucleotides read TGTGCCAGCAGTGATACACAGCGCCTCGACACCGGGGAGCTGTTTTTT.

The CDR3 loop reads CSVEAWWGGNEQYF. In DNA form, the CDR3 reads TGCAGCGTTGAAGCTTGGTGGGGGGGGAACGAGCAGTACTTC. V usage is TRBV29-1 and J usage is TRBJ2-7, with 7 bases that match TRBD2. The CDR3 length is 14 residues. The J segment lost 5 bases and the V segment lost 1 base, leaving 8 bases of the junction unmatched. Per the germline V gene, CDR1 is SQVTM and CDR2 is ANQGSEA.

The rearrangement joins TRBV7-6 to TRBJ2-5; D might be TRBD2 (5 bases). The CDR3 spans 13 residues. V lost 1 base and J lost 5, with 8 bases in between. Germline values: CDR1 SGHVS, CDR2 FNYEAQ. Here the CDR3 DNA reads TGTGCCAGCAGCTTAGGCCGAGGGGAGACCCAGTACTTC. Translated: CASSLGRGETQYF. The full variable domain, rest sourced from reference TRBV7-6 and TRBJ2-5, is GAGVSQSPRYKVTKRGQDVALRCDPISGHVSLYWYRQALGQGPEFLTYFNYEAQQDKSGLPNDRFSAERPEGSISTLTIQRTEQRDSAMYRCASSLGRGETQYFGPGTRLLVL.

The chain recombines TRBV2 with TRBJ2-3; TRBD2 is a possible D gene (5 bases). CDR1 is SNHLY, CDR2 FYNNEI, per germline. This CDR3 region has 15 residues. Deletions cut 6 bases from V and 4 bases from J, with 17 bases between. CDR3 sequence reads: CASRRTGWNADTQYF. DNA for the CDR3: TGTGCCAGCAGGCGGACTGGGTGGAACGCAGATACGCAGTATTTT.

This clonotype has ten or more counts. The chain recombines TRBV7-9 with TRBJ1-1; tentatively, D is TRBD1 (6 bases). The CDR3 has 15 residues. V dropped 5 bases and J dropped 0 bases, with 13 bases sitting between them. Germline V gene data show CDR1 as SEHNR and CDR2 as FQNEAQ (reference sequence). CDR3 DNA sequence: TGTGCCAGCAGCACCCGGGACAAGTTGAACACTGAAGCTTTCTTT. Protein: CASSTRDKLNTEAFF.

The chain uses TRBV10-1 and TRBJ2-3; no definite D call. The CDR3 length is 14 residues. V shed 4 bases and J shed 6 bases, with 14 bases lying between them. Per the germline V gene, CDR1 is WNHNN and CDR2 is SYGVQD (reference sequence). The chain's CDR3 is CASSATQRWDTQYF. CDR3 nucleotides: TGCGCCAGCAGTGCAACGCAACGGTGGGATACGCAGTATTTT.

This sequence joins TRBV30 and TRBJ2-7; tentatively, D is TRBD1 (8 bases). Germline-derived CDR1 and CDR2 are GTSNPN and SVGIG (reference sequence). The ends were cut back, 4 bases at V and 2 bases at J, with 12 bases in the middle. The CDR3 has 13 residues. The CDR3 DNA reads as TGTGCCTGGACCACAGGGGGGGCCTACGAGCAGTACTTC. Amino acid sequence: CAWTTGGAYEQYF.

This sequence joins TRBV6-5 and TRBJ2-7, with 8 bases matching TRBD2. The V and J ends lost 8 bases and 4 bases, in that order; junction bases with no gene match: 16. Looked up from germline, CDR1 is MNHEY and CDR2 is SVGAGI. This CDR3 contains 16 residues. The CDR3 loop reads CASSKAGLARSYEQYF. Written as DNA, the CDR3 is TGTGCCAGCTCCAAAGCTGGACTAGCTCGATCGTACGAGCAGTACTTC.

V is TRBV14 and J is TRBJ1-5, with D uncertain. From germline, CDR1 is SGHDN and CDR2 FVKESK. V was clipped by 5 bases and J by 5 bases, with 22 bases between them. The CDR3 totals 17 residues. The CDR3 sequence is CASSDTGGGGAYQPQHF. CDR3 nucleotide sequence: TGTGCCAGCAGCGACACCGGTGGCGGCGGAGCCTATCAGCCCCAGCATTTT.

V usage is TRBV29-1 and J usage is TRBJ2-7, with TRBD1 matching 7 bases. The ends lost 2 bases at V and 7 bases at J; junction bases unmatched: 5. This CDR3 spans 12 amino acids. Germline CDR1 and CDR2: SQVTM and ANQGSEA. The CDR3 coding sequence is TGCAGCGTTGAACAGGGGGTGCGAGAGCAGTACTTC. Its translation: CSVEQGVREQYF.

The chain combines TRBV19 with TRBJ2-7; D gene unclear. CDR3 size: 16 residues. Per germline, CDR1 LNHDA and CDR2 SQIVND (reference sequence). Trimming stripped 3 bases from V and 3 bases from J, with 18 bases between. In DNA, the CDR3 is TGTGCCAGTAGTATTAGTTACCAAACCCCAAACTACGAGCAGTACTTC. Amino acids: CASSISYQTPNYEQYF. The variable domain in full, completed from reference TRBV19 and TRBJ2-7, reads DGGITQSPKYLFRKEGQNVTLSCEQNLNHDAMYWYRQDPGQGLRLIYYSQIVNDFQKGDIAEGYSVSREKKESFPLTVTSAQKNPTAFYLCASSISYQTPNYEQYFGPGTRLTVT.

The chain uses TRBV20-1 and TRBJ1-4; D is undetermined. The CDR3 spans 13 residues. Trimming pared 7 bases from V and 0 bases from J, leaving 9 bases between. Per the germline V gene, CDR1 is DFQATT and CDR2 is SNEGSKA (reference sequence). CDR3 amino acids: CSVRAATNEKLFF. In nucleotides, the CDR3 is TGCAGTGTGCGGGCTGCAACTAATGAAAAACTGTTTTTT.

CDR3 nucleotide sequence: TGTGCCAGCAGTCCAGGGACAGGGTTTACCTACGAGCAGTACTTC. This codes for CASSPGTGFTYEQYF. V and J are TRBV6-6 and TRBJ2-7, with 9 bases lining up with TRBD1. CDR1 is MNHNY and CDR2 is SVGAGI in the germline V gene (reference sequence). With V trimmed by 5 bases and J by 2 bases, 7 bases remained unmatched. The CDR3 totals 15 residues.

The rearrangement joins TRBV24-1 to TRBJ1-1; maybe TRBD1 (5 bases). The V and J ends lost 6 bases and 3 bases respectively, with 13 bases between them. The germline V gene encodes CDR1 KGHDR and CDR2 SFDVKD. The CDR3 length is 14 residues. The CDR3 spells CATSLAGLDTEAFF. The CDR3 nucleotides read TGTGCCACCAGTTTGGCAGGGCTGGACACTGAAGCTTTCTTT.

The V and J genes are TRBV30 and TRBJ1-2; D gene uncertain. CDR1 GTSNPN and CDR2 SVGIG come from the germline V gene (reference sequence). The V and J ends lost 1 base and 0 bases respectively, with 9 bases between them. The CDR3 runs to 14 residues. The CDR3 sequence is CAWSGVSSNYGYTF. The DNA for the CDR3 is TGTGCCTGGAGTGGGGTCAGTTCTAACTATGGCTACACCTTC.

This clonotype was found a few times. The chain uses TRBV7-2 and TRBJ2-7, with TRBD2 as a possible D gene (5 bases). The CDR3 sequence is 15 residues long. Germline lookup yields CDR1 SGHTA and CDR2 FQGNSA. The V and J ends lost 1 base and 3 bases respectively, with 13 bases between them. As DNA, the CDR3 is TGTGCCAGCAGCTTAGTCGGGGAGAGATTCTACGAGCAGTACTTC. Its protein product is CASSLVGERFYEQYF.

The chain couples TRBV25-1 to TRBJ2-7; TRBD2 agrees at 9 bases. CDR1 and CDR2 from the germline V gene are MGHDK and SYGVNS. The V segment lost 6 bases and the J segment 6 bases; nucleotides outside the gene matches: 12. This CDR3 spans 15 amino acids. For the CDR3, the DNA is TGTGCCAGCAGCCAAAGCGCGGGGGGGCCCATCGAGCAGTACTTC. As protein: CASSQSAGGPIEQYF.

The chain joins TRBV28 to TRBJ1-5; D uncertain. CDR1 and CDR2 from the germline V gene are MDHEN and SYDVKM. Trimming cost V 6 bases and J 1 base, with 4 bases left between them. The CDR3 length is 12 residues. As DNA, the CDR3 is TGTGCCAGCAGGTTCAGCAATCAGCCCCAGCATTTT. Its translation is CASRFSNQPQHF.